This T cell receptor beta chain came from a study of T cell responses to AZD1222 COVID-19 vaccine. For the study at large: The analysis combined second doses at about 4 or about 12 weeks. Study-level findings and limits: There were mostly white British donors and more females than males, and clonal diversity was possibly underestimated. Two AZD1222 administrations were followed by greater Spike-specific TCR breadth and depth. Unmutated regions of variants are reportedly targeted by nearly half of spike-specific TCRs.

The V end was cut by 5 bases, the J end by 7 bases, with 8 bases between. The germline gives CDR1 MDHEN, CDR2 SYDVKM. The CDR3 runs to 12 residues. Of note for this clone: The antigen is undetermined.

Libraries were prepared by immunoSEQ multiplex PCR; TCRdb keeps only in-frame clonotypes and omits some of them. The sample has roughly 180,000 clones, about 95% seen once. The source material was peripheral blood, sampled on day 0 of AZD1222 vaccination. The chain carries TRBV28 and TRBJ1-4; D possibly corresponds to TRBD1 (5 bases). This sequence originates from an adult in good health. The CDR3 here is CASSQGSEKLFF. CDR3 DNA: TGTGCCAGCAGTCAGGGTAGTGAAAAACTGTTTTTT. Using reference TRBV28 and TRBJ1-4 for the parts outside the CDR3, the full variable domain is DVKVTQSSRYLVKRTGEKVFLECVQDMDHENMFWYRQDPGLGLRLIYFSYDVKMKEKGDIPEGYSVSREKKERFSLILESASTNQTSMYLCASSQGSEKLFFGSGTQLSVL.